This T cell receptor beta chain was sequenced for a study of blood T cell repertoires in COVID-19. As for the study in general: COVID-19 samples collected from the United States, Italy and Spain covered acute and convalescent phases. T cells, B-cell-depleted T cells, or PBMCs supplied cDNA or gDNA.

Original processing notes: Reference gene primers were amplified, and this amplification served to estimate nucleated cell counts. Method: immunoSEQ multiplex PCR; TCRdb's copy keeps in-frame clones and lacks some. V and J calls and clone size are copied from that table; D and trimming were computed from the DNA. The table includes about 60,000 clones, 82% detected once. The CDR3 is 14 residues long. V shed 3 bases, J shed 4 bases, and the junction held 4 bases outside the gene matches. Looked up from germline, CDR1 is SGHRS and CDR2 is YFSETQ. This TCR derives from a woman older than 75 with acute or convalescent COVID-19. Sequenced input: peripheral blood. The V and J genes are TRBV5-1 and TRBJ2-7; TRBD1 agrees at 10 bases. The CDR3 reads CASSSPGQGYEQYF. In DNA form, the CDR3 reads TGCGCCAGCAGCTCACCGGGACAGGGGTACGAGCAGTACTTC.